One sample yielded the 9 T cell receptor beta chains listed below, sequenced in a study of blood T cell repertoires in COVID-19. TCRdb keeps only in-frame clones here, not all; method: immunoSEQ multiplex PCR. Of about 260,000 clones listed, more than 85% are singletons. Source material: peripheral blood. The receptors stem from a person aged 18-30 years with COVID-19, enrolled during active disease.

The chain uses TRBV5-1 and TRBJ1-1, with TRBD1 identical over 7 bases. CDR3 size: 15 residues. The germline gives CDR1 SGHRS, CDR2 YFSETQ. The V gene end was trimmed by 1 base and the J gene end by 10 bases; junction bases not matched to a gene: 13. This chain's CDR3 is CASSLIPDRASIAFF. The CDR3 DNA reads TGCGCCAGCAGCTTGATACCCGACAGGGCTTCAATAGCTTTCTTT.

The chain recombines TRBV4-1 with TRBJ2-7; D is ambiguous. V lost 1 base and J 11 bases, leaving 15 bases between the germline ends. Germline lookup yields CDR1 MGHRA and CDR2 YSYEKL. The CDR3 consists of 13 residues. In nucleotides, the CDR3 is TGCGCCAGCAGCCAAGGCAATCGCGAGGTAGAGTACTTC. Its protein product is CASSQGNREVEYF.

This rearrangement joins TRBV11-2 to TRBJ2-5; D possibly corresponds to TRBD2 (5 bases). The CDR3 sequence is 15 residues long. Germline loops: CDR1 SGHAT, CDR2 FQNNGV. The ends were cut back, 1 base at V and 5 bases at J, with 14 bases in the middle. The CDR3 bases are TGTGCCAGCAGCTTAGGCCCACCCACGGGGGAGACCCAGTACTTC. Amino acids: CASSLGPPTGETQYF.

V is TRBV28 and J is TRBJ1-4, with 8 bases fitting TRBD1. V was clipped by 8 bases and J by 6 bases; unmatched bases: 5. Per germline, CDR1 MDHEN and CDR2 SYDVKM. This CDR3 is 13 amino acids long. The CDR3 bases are TGTGCCAGCTCGCCGGGACAGGATGAAAAACTGTTTTTT. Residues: CASSPGQDEKLFF. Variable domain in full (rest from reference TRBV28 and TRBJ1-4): DVKVTQSSRYLVKRTGEKVFLECVQDMDHENMFWYRQDPGLGLRLIYFSYDVKMKEKGDIPEGYSVSREKKERFSLILESASTNQTSMYLCASSPGQDEKLFFGSGTQLSVL.

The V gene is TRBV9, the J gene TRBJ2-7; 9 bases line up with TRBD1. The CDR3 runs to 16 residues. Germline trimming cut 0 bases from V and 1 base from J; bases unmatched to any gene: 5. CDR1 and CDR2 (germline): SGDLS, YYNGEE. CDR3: CASSVGGGTGSYEQYF. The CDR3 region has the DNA TGTGCCAGCAGCGTAGGTGGGGGGACAGGGTCCTACGAGCAGTACTTC. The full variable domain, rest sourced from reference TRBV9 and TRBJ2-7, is DSGVTQTPKHLITATGQRVTLRCSPRSGDLSVYWYQQSLDQGLQFLIQYYNGEERAKGNILERFSAQQFPDLHSELNLSSLELGDSALYFCASSVGGGTGSYEQYFGPGTRLTVT.

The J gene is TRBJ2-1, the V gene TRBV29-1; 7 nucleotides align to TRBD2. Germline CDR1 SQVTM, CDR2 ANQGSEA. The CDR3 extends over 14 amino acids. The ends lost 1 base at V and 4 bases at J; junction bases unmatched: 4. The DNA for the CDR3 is TGCAGCGTTGAAGGCGGGAGAGCATACAATGAGCAGTTCTTC. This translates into CSVEGGRAYNEQFF.

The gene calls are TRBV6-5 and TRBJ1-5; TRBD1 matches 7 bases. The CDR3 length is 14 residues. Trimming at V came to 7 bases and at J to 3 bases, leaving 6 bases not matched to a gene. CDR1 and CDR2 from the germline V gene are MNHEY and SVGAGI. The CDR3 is CASMRQGYNQPQHF. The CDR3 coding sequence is TGTGCCAGCATGAGACAGGGATACAATCAGCCCCAGCATTTT.

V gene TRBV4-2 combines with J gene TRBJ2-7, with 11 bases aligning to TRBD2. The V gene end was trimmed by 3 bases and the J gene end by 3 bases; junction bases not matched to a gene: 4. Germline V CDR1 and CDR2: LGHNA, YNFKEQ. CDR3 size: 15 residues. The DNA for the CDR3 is TGTGCCAGCAGCCAGCTAGCGGGAGGAAGCTACGAGCAGTACTTC. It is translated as CASSQLAGGSYEQYF.

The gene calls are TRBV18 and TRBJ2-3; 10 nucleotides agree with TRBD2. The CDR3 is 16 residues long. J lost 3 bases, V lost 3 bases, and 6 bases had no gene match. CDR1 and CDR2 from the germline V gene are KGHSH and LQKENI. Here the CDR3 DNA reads TGTGCCAGCTCACCCTCAGCGGGAGGGCGGACAGATACGCAGTATTTT. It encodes CASSPSAGGRTDTQYF.